One sample yielded the 6 T cell receptor beta chains listed below, sequenced in a study of blood T cell repertoires in COVID-19. Sequenced by immunoSEQ multiplex PCR; TCRdb stores in-frame clones only, minus some. Among some 340,000 clones listed, approximately 87% were seen once. The sequenced sample was PBMCs or T cells enriched from blood (not recorded which). These receptors were collected from a woman aged 25-40 years who had recovered from COVID-19.

The J gene is TRBJ1-2, the V gene TRBV2, with 8 bases identical to TRBD1. The CDR3 sequence is 16 residues long. Germline V gives CDR1 SNHLY, CDR2 FYNNEI. Trimming cost V 6 bases and J 4 bases; bases outside gene matches: 13. The CDR3 region is CASRFGRQGNGYGYTF. The CDR3 bases are TGTGCCAGCAGATTTGGTCGACAGGGGAACGGCTATGGCTACACCTTC.

The V gene is TRBV12-3 or TRBV12-4, the J gene TRBJ1-2; D gene ambiguous. Trimming stripped 6 bases from V and 8 bases from J, with 16 bases between. This CDR3 has 13 amino acids. The CDR3 sequence is CASRIPRVTGYTF. The CDR3, as DNA: TGTGCCAGCAGAATCCCCCGGGTTACGGGCTACACCTTC.

This clone was recorded a few times. The rearrangement links TRBV2 to TRBJ1-3; no reliable D call. The CDR3 totals 13 residues. CDR1 and CDR2 (germline): SNHLY, FYNNEI. The ends were cut back, 6 bases at V and 0 bases at J, with 6 bases in the middle. The CDR3 here is CASRASSGNTIYF. Here the CDR3 DNA reads TGTGCCAGCAGAGCAAGCTCTGGAAACACCATATATTTT.

V and J are TRBV10-3 and TRBJ1-1; D is possibly TRBD1 (5 bases). The CDR3 covers 14 residues. Looked up from germline, CDR1 is ENHRY and CDR2 is SYGVKD. V lost 2 bases to trimming and J lost 1 base, with 8 bases between them. The CDR3 region is CAISEDRGNTEAFF. The CDR3 region has the DNA TGTGCCATCAGTGAGGACAGAGGGAACACTGAAGCTTTCTTT.

V usage is TRBV5-1 and J usage is TRBJ2-1; D possibly corresponds to TRBD1 (6 bases). This CDR3 comprises 15 residues. Germline V gene lookup returns CDR1 SGHRS and CDR2 YFSETQ. V dropped 4 bases and J dropped 9 bases, with 20 bases sitting between them. CDR3 region: CASSITGQTAGEQFF. DNA for the CDR3: TGCGCCAGCAGCATAACAGGACAGACTGCGGGTGAGCAGTTCTTC.

This chain connects TRBV2 to TRBJ2-7; tentative D call: TRBD1 (5 bases). The CDR3 consists of 15 residues. V dropped 6 bases and J dropped 0 bases, with 15 bases sitting between them. The V gene's germline CDR1 is SNHLY and CDR2 FYNNEI. CDR3 bases: TGTGCCAGCAGATCTTGGCAGGGCGACTCCTACGAGCAGTACTTC. The encoded protein is CASRSWQGDSYEQYF.